Listed below are T cell receptor beta chains from one sample, sequenced in a study of T cell responses to AZD1222 COVID-19 vaccine. Data came from immunoSEQ multiplex PCR; TCRdb stores just in-frame clones and leaves some out. Of some 140,000 clones in the sample, approximately 87% are singletons; the top ten hold 5.5%. Sequencing was performed on peripheral blood, taken on day 0 of MenACWY control vaccination. These receptors all stem from an adult in good health. CDR3s include the opening cysteine and the closing phenylalanine or tryptophan. The D gene is left open where the match is weak. Only part of the rows carry a size: once, few, many, or a class if the clone is expanded.

V gene	clone size	D gene	J gene	CDR3 protein	CDR3 DNA
TRBV5-6	-	TRBD1	TRBJ2-2	CASTNLGQGLPGELFF	TGTGCCAGCACAAATCTGGGACAGGGTCTACCCGGGGAGCTGTTTTTT
TRBV6-4	-	TRBD2	TRBJ2-3	CARFDGGGNTDTQYF	TGTGCCAGGTTCGACGGCGGGGGGAACACAGATACGCAGTATTTT
TRBV3-1/TRBV3-2	-	TRBD1	TRBJ2-5	CASSPPGQLKETQYF	TGTGCCAGCAGCCCCCCGGGACAGCTAAAAGAGACCCAGTACTTC
TRBV2	few	-	TRBJ1-2	CGLNDLGYGYTF	TGTGGCTTGAACGATTTGGGATATGGCTACACCTTC
TRBV5-1	many	-	TRBJ2-1	CASSLGGTSYNEQFF	TGCGCCAGCAGCTTGGGTGGAACCTCCTACAATGAGCAGTTCTTC
TRBV5-4	-	-	TRBJ2-2	CASRGGQGAGELFF	TGTGCCAGCCGGGGGGGACAGGGAGCCGGGGAGCTGTTTTTT
TRBV28	-	-	TRBJ1-4	CASSLIGIHEKLFF	TGTGCCAGCAGTTTAATCGGGATTCATGAAAAACTGTTTTTT
TRBV5-4	once	-	TRBJ2-5	CASSLTGRETQYF	TGTGCCAGCAGCTTGACAGGGAGGGAGACCCAGTACTTC
TRBV28	-	TRBD2	TRBJ2-3	CASSASILAGGRNTQYF	TGTGCCAGCAGTGCCTCAATACTAGCGGGGGGGCGGAATACGCAGTATTTT
TRBV11-1	-	TRBD1	TRBJ1-1	CASSLSRDRGTEAFF	TGTGCCAGCAGCCTATCCCGGGACAGGGGAACTGAAGCTTTCTTT
TRBV5-5	-	-	TRBJ1-2	CASSLDSSYGYTF	TGTGCCAGCAGCTTGGACAGTTCCTATGGCTACACCTTC
TRBV7-8	-	-	TRBJ1-2	CASSLRADGYTF	TGTGCCAGCAGCTTAAGGGCGGATGGCTACACCTTC
TRBV6-4	-	-	TRBJ2-7	CASSGAPYEQYF	TGTGCCAGCAGTGGTGCGCCCTACGAGCAGTACTTC
TRBV2	-	-	TRBJ1-3	CASYRAGNTIYF	TGTGCCAGCTACAGGGCTGGAAACACCATATATTTT
TRBV11-3	few	TRBD1	TRBJ2-7	CASSPRQGQRVEQYF	TGTGCCAGCAGCCCCCGACAGGGACAACGCGTCGAGCAGTACTTC
TRBV5-1	once	TRBD2	TRBJ2-7	CASSPDMTASGYEQYF	TGCGCCAGCAGCCCAGATATGACGGCTAGCGGGTACGAGCAGTACTTC
TRBV9	-	-	TRBJ1-4	CASSEGGIDEKLFF	TGTGCCAGCAGTGAGGGTGGTATCGATGAAAAACTGTTTTTT
TRBV5-1	-	-	TRBJ2-1	CASSSGLRGPYNEQFF	TGCGCCAGCAGCTCTGGACTAAGAGGGCCCTACAATGAGCAGTTCTTC
TRBV28	-	-	TRBJ1-3	CASRPPLHSGNTIYF	TGTGCCAGCAGGCCCCCCCTCCACTCTGGAAACACCATATATTTT
TRBV6-5	-	-	TRBJ1-5	CASSPIDRRDQPQHF	TGTGCCAGCAGTCCTATCGACAGGAGAGATCAGCCCCAGCATTTT
TRBV4-1	-	-	TRBJ2-1	CASSMIVSGNEQFF	TGCGCCAGCAGCATGATAGTTTCGGGCAATGAGCAGTTCTTC
TRBV27	-	TRBD1	TRBJ1-1	CASSLSGQGGNTEAFF	TGTGCCAGCAGTTTATCGGGACAGGGTGGTAACACTGAAGCTTTCTTT
TRBV4-1	few	TRBD1	TRBJ1-2	CASSDPGRDRVGGYTF	TGCGCCAGCAGCGACCCCGGTAGGGACAGGGTGGGTGGCTACACCTTC
TRBV3-1/TRBV3-2	-	-	TRBJ1-5	CASSQGSGAQGNQPQHF	TGTGCCAGCAGCCAAGGTTCGGGGGCACAGGGCAATCAGCCCCAGCATTTT
TRBV10-3	-	TRBD2	TRBJ2-5	CAISGLAGDQETQYF	TGTGCCATCTCCGGACTAGCGGGGGATCAAGAGACCCAGTACTTC
TRBV5-1	-	TRBD2	TRBJ2-2	CASSRGPAGENTGELFF	TGCGCCAGCAGCCGAGGTCCAGCGGGGGAGAACACCGGGGAGCTGTTTTTT
TRBV18	-	-	TRBJ1-3	CASSPPFPESSGNTIYF	TGTGCCAGCTCACCACCTTTCCCGGAAAGCTCTGGAAACACCATATATTTT
TRBV27	-	-	TRBJ2-5	CASSPTLGLLGETQYF	TGTGCCAGCAGTCCCACCCTGGGGCTACTGGGGGAGACCCAGTACTTC
TRBV12-3/TRBV12-4	-	-	TRBJ1-2	CASGSYGYTF	TGTGCCAGCGGTAGCTATGGCTACACCTTC
TRBV4-3	-	-	TRBJ1-2	CASSQTGPRGYGYTF	TGCGCCAGCAGCCAGACTGGACCGAGGGGCTATGGCTACACCTTC
TRBV5-1	-	TRBD1	TRBJ2-5	CASSLWDRGPETQYF	TGCGCCAGCAGCTTGTGGGACAGGGGACCTGAGACCCAGTACTTC
TRBV24-1	-	TRBD1	TRBJ1-6	CATSDPRQGNSPLHF	TGTGCCACCAGTGATCCAAGACAGGGGAATTCACCCCTCCACTTT
TRBV3-1/TRBV3-2	-	TRBD1	TRBJ1-5	CASGRDSRNQPQHF	TGTGCCAGCGGCCGGGACAGCCGGAATCAGCCCCAGCATTTT
TRBV4-2	few	-	TRBJ1-3	CASSHRWPAGNTIYF	TGTGCCAGCAGCCACAGGTGGCCAGCTGGAAACACCATATATTTT
TRBV11-2	-	TRBD2	TRBJ2-5	CASSLLAGVQETQYF	TGTGCCAGCAGCCTCCTAGCGGGCGTACAAGAGACCCAGTACTTC
TRBV19	-	-	TRBJ1-6	CASSIAASYNSPLHF	TGTGCCAGTAGTATAGCGGCCTCCTATAATTCACCCCTCCACTTT
TRBV11-2	-	TRBD2	TRBJ2-1	CASSLTAGGLNEQFF	TGTGCCAGCAGCTTGACGGCGGGGGGGCTCAATGAGCAGTTCTTC
TRBV4-1	-	TRBD2	TRBJ2-7	CASSQWEGRSLTSGYEQYF	TGCGCCAGCAGCCAATGGGAGGGACGGAGTCTTACTAGCGGTTACGAGCAGTACTTC
TRBV5-5	-	TRBD2	TRBJ2-5	CASRPGGTSGLETQYF	TGTGCCAGCAGACCTGGGGGGACTAGCGGGTTAGAGACCCAGTACTTC
TRBV28	-	-	TRBJ2-2	CASTPPGVRTGELFF	TGTGCCAGCACCCCGCCGGGAGTAAGGACCGGGGAGCTGTTTTTT
TRBV19	once	-	TRBJ2-7	CASSNPGSYEQYF	TGTGCCAGTAGTAACCCCGGCTCCTACGAGCAGTACTTC
TRBV5-4	-	TRBD1	TRBJ2-2	CASSPGQTNTGALFF	TGTGCCAGCAGCCCGGGACAGACGAACACCGGGGCGCTGTTTTTT
TRBV5-1	-	TRBD1	TRBJ2-5	CASSRTKTGGLEETQYF	TGCGCCAGCAGCCGAACAAAGACAGGGGGCTTAGAAGAGACCCAGTACTTC
TRBV12-3/TRBV12-4	medium-sized	-	TRBJ2-7	CASSLAQAYEQYF	TGTGCCAGCAGTTTGGCCCAAGCTTACGAGCAGTACTTC
TRBV5-1	-	-	TRBJ1-2	CASSSLGGIPYGYTF	TGCGCCAGCAGCTCGCTCGGGGGAATCCCCTATGGCTACACCTTC
TRBV15	-	-	TRBJ1-2	CATSREIYGYTF	TGTGCCACCAGCAGGGAGATCTATGGCTACACCTTC
TRBV14	-	TRBD2	TRBJ2-5	CASSHLAGGRWTQYF	TGTGCCAGCAGCCATTTGGCGGGGGGTAGATGGACCCAGTACTTC
TRBV11-2	-	-	TRBJ2-1	CASSPQSRKGGNEQFF	TGTGCCAGCAGCCCTCAGTCCCGAAAGGGTGGAAATGAGCAGTTCTTC
TRBV7-9	-	-	TRBJ1-2	CASSLGTSFTSPDGYTF	TGTGCCAGCAGCTTAGGAACGTCTTTCACCTCACCGGATGGCTACACCTTC
TRBV7-8	-	TRBD1	TRBJ2-6	CASSLDGTGAHGANVLTF	TGTGCCAGCAGCTTAGACGGGACAGGGGCTCATGGGGCCAACGTCCTGACTTTC
TRBV30	-	TRBD1	TRBJ1-5	CAWKRADREAQPQHF	TGTGCCTGGAAAAGGGCGGACAGGGAGGCACAGCCCCAGCATTTT
TRBV7-6	-	-	TRBJ1-1	CASSYSPGTEAFF	TGTGCCAGCAGTTACTCCCCGGGCACTGAAGCTTTCTTT